Following are 3 T cell receptor beta chains from one sample sequenced in a study of blood T cells in healthy people across ages. The second PCR ran roughly 7 to 11 cycles with a sample-barcoded 5' primer and J-beta primers. Each CDR3 protein is one row after TCRdb ran MiXCR on the 5' RACE reads. Here the sample spans more than 1,000,000 distinct CDR3 sequences, roughly a quarter being singletons. In addition, the sample was reused for a study of T cells of mothers and their children.

Sequenced: blood. These receptors came from a girl aged 2 to 10 in good health.

About this clonotype itself: At one end, the junction sequence differs from germline, possibly due to a read error. V usage is TRBV28 and J usage is TRBJ2-3; 8 nucleotides agree with TRBD2. Germline V gene data show CDR1 as MDHEN and CDR2 as SYDVKM. CDR3 size: 16 residues. The CDR3 nucleotides are TGTGCCAGTAGTTTTTTAAGCGGGAGCAGCACAGATACGCAGTATTTT. Translation: CASSFLSGSSTDTQYF.

The chain recombines TRBV9 with TRBJ2-3; 7 nucleotides match TRBD2. Per the germline V gene, CDR1 is SGDLS and CDR2 is YYNGEE. Unmatched junction bases numbered 8, after V lost 3 bases and J lost 4 bases. The CDR3 is 15 residues long. The CDR3 coding sequence is TGTGCCAGCAGCGGGGGACTACCCTCCCCAGATACGCAGTATTTT. Residues: CASSGGLPSPDTQYF.

The genes are TRBV28 and TRBJ1-6; no firm D call. Germline values: CDR1 MDHEN, CDR2 SYDVKM. V was trimmed by 3 bases and J by 13 bases, leaving 10 bases between them. The CDR3 consists of 12 residues. The CDR3 sequence: CASSFFGRPLHF. CDR3 sequence (DNA): TGTGCCAGCAGTTTCTTTGGGAGGCCCCTCCACTTT.